A selection of T cell receptor beta chains follows, all from one sample in a study of T cells in Graves' hyperthyroidism and ophthalmopathy. TCRdb independently ran MiXCR on the multiplex PCR reads; one entry per CDR3 protein. Altogether hundreds of thousands of distinct CDR3 sequences are present, 15% to 19% being singletons, with the ten largest covering 13% to 15%. Sequenced: blood. These receptors originate from a woman under 30 with Graves' hyperthyroidism. Each CDR3 is given with its conserved first and last residue. A D gene is named only where the DNA matches it firmly. Expanded clones get a size class; other rows say once, few or many, or leave the size out.

J gene	D gene	V gene	clone size	CDR3 protein	CDR3 DNA
TRBJ2-4	TRBD1	TRBV12-3/TRBV12-4	many	CASRTGTGSAKNIQYF	TGTGCCAGCAGGACCGGGACAGGGAGCGCCAAAAACATTCAGTACTTC
TRBJ1-6	NA	TRBV20-1	few	CSASRSESPLHF	TGCAGTGCTAGTAGGTCGGAGTCACCCCTCCACTTT
TRBJ2-3	NA	TRBV20-1	many	CSASFTGPGTDTQYF	TGCAGTGCTAGCTTTACAGGCCCAGGCACAGATACGCAGTATTTT
TRBJ2-1	NA	TRBV7-9	NA	CASSPLPSGLYNEQFF	TGTGCCAGCAGCCCGCTTCCCAGCGGGCTTTACAATGAGCAGTTCTTC
TRBJ2-1	TRBD2	TRBV7-9	many	CASSFSGRDEQFF	TGTGCCAGCAGCTTTTCTGGGAGGGATGAGCAGTTCTTC
TRBJ1-5	NA	TRBV28	few	CASSLSAFNQPQHF	TGTGCCAGCAGTTTATCCGCTTTCAATCAGCCCCAGCATTTT
TRBJ1-6	NA	TRBV9	few	CASNGGLVNSPLHF	TGTGCCAGCAATGGGGGGCTGGTGAATTCACCCCTCCACTTT
TRBJ1-1	NA	TRBV5-5	few	CASSLGTRVTEAFF	TGTGCCAGCAGCTTGGGGACAAGGGTCACTGAAGCTTTCTTT
TRBJ2-3	NA	TRBV12-3/TRBV12-4	many	CASSLGQVFLDTQYF	TGTGCCAGCAGTTTAGGACAGGTATTTTTGGATACGCAGTATTTT
TRBJ2-4	TRBD1	TRBV19	NA	CASRIRDRGLAKNIQYF	TGTGCCAGTAGGATCCGGGACAGGGGGTTAGCAAAAAACATTCAGTACTTC
TRBJ2-7	NA	TRBV15	few	CATSRATSYEQYF	TGTGCCACCAGCAGAGCGACTAGCTACGAGCAGTACTTC
TRBJ1-2	TRBD1	TRBV2	many	CASRGQLGNRNYGYTF	TGTGCCAGCAGGGGACAGTTGGGTAACCGGAACTATGGCTACACCTTC
TRBJ2-5	TRBD2	TRBV27	many	CASRTASGGFQETQYF	TGTGCCAGCAGAACAGCTAGCGGGGGATTTCAAGAGACCCAGTACTTC
TRBJ2-5	TRBD1	TRBV20-1	many	CSARRPTGGTETQYF	TGCAGTGCTAGGAGGCCAACAGGGGGCACAGAGACCCAGTACTTC
TRBJ1-5	NA	TRBV7-9	many	CASTPGYSNQPQHF	TGTGCCAGCACCCCCGGCTATAGCAATCAGCCCCAGCATTTT
TRBJ2-1	NA	TRBV7-6	NA	CASSAQSSYNEQFF	TGTGCCAGTTCGGCCCAAAGCTCCTACAATGAGCAGTTCTTC
TRBJ1-1	NA	TRBV2	few	CAGSEQGYTEAFF	TGTGCCGGCAGTGAGCAGGGCTACACTGAAGCTTTCTTT
TRBJ2-2	TRBD2	TRBV11-3	NA	CASSSGRLSAGELFF	TGTGCCAGCTCTAGCGGGAGGCTTAGCGCCGGGGAGCTGTTTTTT
TRBJ1-1	NA	TRBV10-3	many	CAISERNTEAFF	TGTGCCATCAGTGAGAGAAACACTGAAGCTTTCTTT
TRBJ2-5	NA	TRBV4-2	many	CASSQTGDQETQYF	TGTGCCAGCAGCCAAACGGGGGACCAAGAGACCCAGTACTTC
TRBJ1-4	TRBD1	TRBV7-2	many	CASTYFGTGSEKLFF	TGTGCCAGCACCTACTTCGGGACAGGGTCGGAAAAACTGTTTTTT
TRBJ2-3	NA	TRBV6-4	NA	CASSAGGIGADTQYF	TGTGCCAGCAGCGCCGGAGGGATCGGCGCAGATACGCAGTATTTT
TRBJ2-7	NA	TRBV6-6	many	CASSYSWQITTSYEQYF	TGTGCCAGCAGTTACTCTTGGCAAATCACAACCTCCTACGAGCAGTACTTC
TRBJ1-1	NA	TRBV5-1	NA	CASAPRGADGTEAFF	TGCGCCAGCGCCCCGCGTGGGGCGGACGGCACTGAAGCTTTCTTT
TRBJ2-1	NA	TRBV12-3/TRBV12-4	many	CASSFEGNEQFF	TGTGCCAGCAGTTTTGAGGGCAATGAGCAGTTCTTC
TRBJ1-1	TRBD1	TRBV20-1	NA	CSAPGQSMNTEAFF	TGCAGTGCTCCGGGACAGTCCATGAACACTGAAGCTTTCTTT
TRBJ2-7	NA	TRBV12-3/TRBV12-4	many	CASSYRTRSEQYF	TGTGCCAGCAGTTACAGAACACGGTCCGAGCAGTACTTC
TRBJ2-3	TRBD2	TRBV9	NA	CASTAEASGGNTDTQYF	TGTGCCAGCACCGCGGAGGCTAGCGGGGGGAACACAGATACGCAGTATTTT
TRBJ2-7	NA	TRBV7-2	many	CASSPYPGEYYEQYF	TGTGCCAGCAGCCCTTATCCAGGGGAGTACTACGAGCAGTACTTC
TRBJ2-7	NA	TRBV24-1	NA	CATINEQYF	TGTGCCACCATCAACGAGCAGTACTTC